Sequencing of this T cell receptor beta chain was carried out in a study of blood T cell repertoires in COVID-19. As for the study in general: Acute-phase and convalescent COVID-19 samples originated in the United States, Italy and Spain.

CDR3 length: 14 amino acids. In germline, CDR1 is GTSNPN, CDR2 SVGIG (reference sequence). V lost 3 bases to trimming and J lost 3 bases, with 14 bases between them. Using immunoSEQ multiplex PCR, the repertoire was profiled, and TCRdb retains in-frame clones only, with some absent. The top ten hold over 15% of the sample, which has a few hundred thousand clones, 85% seen once. This clone was found a few times. This clonotype was obtained from a man aged 35 to 55 who had recovered from COVID-19. The sample comprised PBMCs or T cells enriched from blood (not recorded which). This chain uses TRBV30 with TRBJ1-2; D may be TRBD1 (6 bases). The CDR3 loop reads CAWRGKGGDYGYTF. In DNA, the CDR3 is TGTGCCTGGAGAGGAAAGGGGGGGGACTATGGCTACACCTTC.